This TCR beta chain is from a study of T-cell memory formation after mild COVID-19. From 5'RACE with constant-segment primers came TCR alpha and TCR beta cDNA libraries that carried sample barcodes and UMIs. TCRdb re-called the 5' RACE reads with MiXCR, one entry per CDR3 protein. The sample holds about 430,000 distinct CDR3 sequences; more than 15% are singletons and the top ten take roughly 21%. Study-wide findings and caveats: Clones contracting day 15 to 85 were balanced CD4/CD8; later expanders leaned CD4+. Memory from before infection featured some responding clones, which suggests cross-reactive memory joined. The main location of contracting CD4+ clones was CM and EM, and that of contracting CD8+ clones was EMRA.

Many counts were recorded for this clonotype. What it binds is not known. The CDR3 runs to 12 residues. The V and J ends lost 6 bases and 10 bases respectively, with 13 bases between them. Per germline, CDR1 MNHEY and CDR2 SVGEGT. The chain uses TRBV6-2 or TRBV6-3 and TRBJ2-1, with D unresolved. Sequenced sample: PBMCs or a T cell subset sorted from them (not recorded which). The sequence was collected from a man between 18 and 29 years old who had mild COVID-19 (a few samples of this study predate the infection). Cell type and time point are not known. The CDR3 sequence: CASRPPSGEQFF. The CDR3 DNA reads as TGTGCCAGCAGACCACCCTCAGGAGAGCAGTTCTTC.